A selection of T cell receptor beta chains follows, all from one sample in a study of cytomegalovirus exposure and HLA in healthy donors. The method was immunoSEQ multiplex PCR; TCRdb's version includes in-frame clones alone and lacks a portion of them. The top ten hold about 2.5% of the sample, which has about 100,000 clones, 74% seen once. Sequencing was done on a sample of PBMCs. The receptors stem from a man aged 45-60 years in good health and CMV-seropositive. The CDR3 runs from the conserved cysteine through the conserved F or W. Fields, in order: clone size, J gene, V gene, CDR3 length, D gene, CDR3 protein, CDR3 DNA. D genes are given only for firm matches. Clone sizes are given selectively: once, few, many, or a class where the clone is expanded.

abundance: .
j_gene: TRBJ1-2
v_gene: TRBV5-6
len: 11
d_gene: .
CDR3aa: CASRLDPGYTF
CDR3nt: TGTGCCAGCAGGTTAGATCCCGGCTACACCTTC

abundance: .
j_gene: TRBJ2-7
v_gene: TRBV28
len: 17
d_gene: .
CDR3aa: CASSLPNSGQGTHEQYF
CDR3nt: TGTGCCAGCAGTTTACCTAACTCCGGGCAGGGGACCCACGAGCAGTACTTC

abundance: .
j_gene: TRBJ1-2
v_gene: TRBV19
len: 14
d_gene: TRBD1
CDR3aa: CATRQGWAYNGYTF
CDR3nt: TGTGCCACCCGACAGGGATGGGCTTATAATGGCTACACCTTC

abundance: .
j_gene: TRBJ1-4
v_gene: TRBV6-1
len: 14
d_gene: .
CDR3aa: CASTQNPGNEKLFF
CDR3nt: TGTGCCAGCACCCAAAACCCAGGAAACGAAAAACTGTTTTTT

abundance: .
j_gene: TRBJ2-7
v_gene: TRBV6-5
len: 13
d_gene: .
CDR3aa: CASGQGMNYEQYF
CDR3nt: TGTGCCAGCGGGCAGGGTATGAACTACGAGCAGTACTTC

abundance: few
j_gene: TRBJ1-2
v_gene: TRBV15
len: 15
d_gene: TRBD1
CDR3aa: CATRQDRGLLYGYTF
CDR3nt: TGTGCCACCAGACAGGACAGGGGCCTGCTTTATGGCTACACCTTC

abundance: .
j_gene: TRBJ1-5
v_gene: TRBV5-8
len: 17
d_gene: TRBD1
CDR3aa: CASSWERQGMSNQPQHF
CDR3nt: TGTGCCAGCAGCTGGGAGCGACAGGGAATGAGCAATCAGCCCCAGCATTTT

abundance: .
j_gene: TRBJ1-1
v_gene: TRBV10-1
len: 15
d_gene: TRBD1
CDR3aa: CASSEWGQGNTEAFF
CDR3nt: TGCGCCAGCAGTGAGTGGGGACAGGGAAACACTGAAGCTTTCTTT

abundance: once
j_gene: TRBJ1-1
v_gene: TRBV7-2
len: 13
d_gene: .
CDR3aa: CASSPGPGTGAFF
CDR3nt: TGTGCCAGCAGCCCGGGGCCGGGGACTGGAGCTTTCTTT

abundance: .
j_gene: TRBJ1-1
v_gene: TRBV5-1
len: 14
d_gene: TRBD1
CDR3aa: CASSPGQANTEAFF
CDR3nt: TGCGCCAGCAGCCCGGGACAGGCGAACACTGAAGCTTTCTTT

abundance: many
j_gene: TRBJ2-7
v_gene: TRBV7-8
len: 13
d_gene: .
CDR3aa: CASSSGGPYEQYF
CDR3nt: TGTGCCAGCAGCTCAGGGGGGCCCTACGAGCAGTACTTC

abundance: few
j_gene: TRBJ2-2
v_gene: TRBV6-6
len: 15
d_gene: .
CDR3aa: CASRAATPNTGELFF
CDR3nt: TGTGCCAGCAGGGCGGCAACCCCGAACACCGGGGAGCTGTTTTTT

abundance: .
j_gene: TRBJ2-2
v_gene: TRBV5-1
len: 18
d_gene: TRBD2
CDR3aa: CASSSDTGTSGNTGELFF
CDR3nt: TGCGCCAGCAGCTCCGATACCGGGACTAGCGGCAACACCGGGGAGCTGTTTTTT

abundance: once
j_gene: TRBJ1-2
v_gene: TRBV6-4
len: 11
d_gene: TRBD1
CDR3aa: CALDADRVRTF
CDR3nt: TGTGCCTTAGACGCGGACAGGGTGAGAACCTTC

abundance: .
j_gene: TRBJ2-1
v_gene: TRBV28
len: 12
d_gene: .
CDR3aa: CASSITTDEQFF
CDR3nt: TGTGCCAGCAGTATAACTACGGATGAGCAGTTCTTC

abundance: .
j_gene: TRBJ2-2
v_gene: TRBV4-2
len: 13
d_gene: .
CDR3aa: CASSPGLPGELFF
CDR3nt: TGTGCCAGCAGCCCCGGACTGCCCGGGGAGCTGTTTTTT

abundance: .
j_gene: TRBJ2-3
v_gene: TRBV2
len: 15
d_gene: TRBD2
CDR3aa: CASKGTSGTTDTQYF
CDR3nt: TGTGCCAGCAAAGGGACTAGCGGGACCACAGATACGCAGTATTTT

abundance: .
j_gene: TRBJ2-7
v_gene: TRBV4-2
len: 14
d_gene: .
CDR3aa: CASSRDASGYEQYF
CDR3nt: TGTGCCAGCAGCCGAGACGCCTCCGGCTACGAGCAGTACTTC

abundance: .
j_gene: TRBJ1-1
v_gene: TRBV10-3
len: 10
d_gene: .
CDR3aa: CASGDAEAFF
CDR3nt: TGTGCCAGCGGGGACGCTGAAGCTTTCTTT

abundance: once
j_gene: TRBJ2-1
v_gene: TRBV11-2
len: 16
d_gene: TRBD2
CDR3aa: CASSLGTSGGGDEQFF
CDR3nt: TGTGCCAGCAGCTTAGGGACTAGCGGGGGCGGCGATGAGCAGTTCTTC

abundance: .
j_gene: TRBJ1-1
v_gene: TRBV18
len: 15
d_gene: TRBD1
CDR3aa: CASSPGQGLDTEAFF
CDR3nt: TGTGCCAGCTCACCTGGACAGGGGTTAGACACTGAAGCTTTCTTT

abundance: .
j_gene: TRBJ1-2
v_gene: TRBV4-1
len: 13
d_gene: .
CDR3aa: CASSQARQNGYTF
CDR3nt: TGCGCCAGCAGCCAGGCGAGACAGAATGGCTACACCTTC

abundance: few
j_gene: TRBJ2-5
v_gene: TRBV6-1
len: 14
d_gene: .
CDR3aa: CASSGLGGVETQYF
CDR3nt: TGTGCCAGCAGTGGATTGGGGGGTGTCGAGACCCAGTACTTC

abundance: .
j_gene: TRBJ2-3
v_gene: TRBV7-2
len: 14
d_gene: .
CDR3aa: CASSPGTSTDTQYF
CDR3nt: TGTGCCAGCAGCCCCGGGACTAGCACAGATACGCAGTATTTT

abundance: .
j_gene: TRBJ1-2
v_gene: TRBV10-1
len: 13
d_gene: .
CDR3aa: CASSEQADYGYTF
CDR3nt: TGCGCCAGCAGTGAACAGGCCGACTATGGCTACACCTTC

abundance: .
j_gene: TRBJ2-4
v_gene: TRBV7-2
len: 17
d_gene: .
CDR3aa: CASSLYGGGGAKNIQYF
CDR3nt: TGTGCCAGCAGCTTATACGGGGGTGGGGGAGCCAAAAACATTCAGTACTTC

abundance: .
j_gene: TRBJ2-7
v_gene: TRBV23-1
len: 18
d_gene: TRBD2
CDR3aa: CASSQSQGLAGVPYEQYF
CDR3nt: TGCGCCAGCAGTCAATCTCAAGGACTAGCGGGAGTCCCCTACGAGCAGTACTTC

abundance: few
j_gene: TRBJ2-7
v_gene: TRBV2
len: 10
d_gene: .
CDR3aa: CASSRKEQYF
CDR3nt: TGTGCCAGCAGCAGGAAAGAGCAGTACTTC

abundance: .
j_gene: TRBJ1-1
v_gene: TRBV18
len: 13
d_gene: .
CDR3aa: CASSPGVNTEAFF
CDR3nt: TGTGCCAGCTCACCAGGAGTTAACACTGAAGCTTTCTTT

abundance: .
j_gene: TRBJ1-2
v_gene: TRBV2
len: 14
d_gene: .
CDR3aa: CASSEERANYGYTF
CDR3nt: TGTGCCAGCAGTGAAGAGAGAGCTAACTATGGCTACACCTTC

abundance: .
j_gene: TRBJ2-7
v_gene: TRBV10-3
len: 13
d_gene: .
CDR3aa: CAISEGSLVEQYF
CDR3nt: TGTGCCATCAGTGAGGGTAGTCTCGTCGAGCAGTACTTC

abundance: once
j_gene: TRBJ2-2
v_gene: TRBV5-5
len: 16
d_gene: TRBD2
CDR3aa: CASSSVSGGETGELFF
CDR3nt: TGTGCCAGCAGCTCAGTAAGCGGGGGTGAGACCGGGGAGCTGTTTTTT

abundance: few
j_gene: TRBJ2-7
v_gene: TRBV14
len: 14
d_gene: .
CDR3aa: CASSQGGVGYEQYF
CDR3nt: TGTGCCAGCAGCCAAGGGGGAGTAGGCTACGAGCAGTACTTC

abundance: .
j_gene: TRBJ2-2
v_gene: TRBV9
len: 16
d_gene: TRBD2
CDR3aa: CASSVPGGGGTGELFF
CDR3nt: TGTGCCAGCAGCGTCCCGGGAGGGGGAGGGACCGGGGAGCTGTTTTTT

abundance: once
j_gene: TRBJ2-1
v_gene: TRBV11-1
len: 15
d_gene: TRBD1
CDR3aa: CASSLDRSSYNEQFF
CDR3nt: TGTGCCAGCAGCTTGGACAGGAGCTCCTACAATGAGCAGTTCTTC